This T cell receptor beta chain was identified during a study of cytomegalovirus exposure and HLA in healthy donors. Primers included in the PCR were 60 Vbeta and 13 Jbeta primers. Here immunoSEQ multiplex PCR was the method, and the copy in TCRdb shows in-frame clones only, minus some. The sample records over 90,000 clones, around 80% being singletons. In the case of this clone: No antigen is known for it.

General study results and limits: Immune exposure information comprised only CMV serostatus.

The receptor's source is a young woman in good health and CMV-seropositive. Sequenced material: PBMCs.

The CDR3 DNA sequence: TGTGCCAGCTCGGAGATTTACAATGAGCAGTTCTTC. Protein product: CASSEIYNEQFF. This sequence joins TRBV28 and TRBJ2-1; the D is unclear. Looked up from germline, CDR1 is MDHEN and CDR2 is SYDVKM. Trimming left V 8 bases short and J 4 bases short, with 9 bases between. The CDR3 is 12 amino acids.